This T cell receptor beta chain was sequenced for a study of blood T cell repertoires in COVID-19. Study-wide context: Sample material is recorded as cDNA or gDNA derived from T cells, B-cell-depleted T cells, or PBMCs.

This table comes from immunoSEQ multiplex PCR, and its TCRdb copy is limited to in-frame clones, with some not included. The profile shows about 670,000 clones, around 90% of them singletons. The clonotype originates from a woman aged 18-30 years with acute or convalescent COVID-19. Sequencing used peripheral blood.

The CDR3 region has the DNA TGCGCCAGCAGCTTGGACAGGGTTAAGACCCAGTACTTC. Protein: CASSLDRVKTQYF. This chain joins TRBV5-1 and TRBJ2-5, with D perhaps TRBD1 (6 bases). The CDR3 has 13 amino acids. Trimming pared 0 bases from V and 6 bases from J, leaving 9 bases between. Germline V gives CDR1 SGHRS, CDR2 YFSETQ.